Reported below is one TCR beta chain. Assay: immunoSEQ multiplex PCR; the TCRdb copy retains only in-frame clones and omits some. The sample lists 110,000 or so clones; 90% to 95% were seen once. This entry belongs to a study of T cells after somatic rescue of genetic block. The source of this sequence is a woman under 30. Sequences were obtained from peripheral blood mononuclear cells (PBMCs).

The CDR3, as DNA: TGTGCCAGCAGCTCCGGACGGGAAATGGAGTTCTTC. Amino acids: CASSSGREMEFF. V gene TRBV5-5 combines with J gene TRBJ2-1; TRBD2 is a possible D gene (5 bases). V lost 3 bases to trimming and J lost 14 bases, with 15 bases between them. Germline loops: CDR1 SGHKS, CDR2 YYEKEE (reference sequence). The CDR3 spans 12 residues.